Shown below are 23 T cell receptor beta chains from a single sample sequenced in a study of HIV-infected patients and healthy controls. MiXCR, applied by TCRdb to the 5' RACE reads, yields one record per CDR3 protein. The sample records more than 15,000 distinct CDR3 sequences, approximately 18% being singletons. Sequenced material: CD8+ T cells from blood. Receptors were obtained from a human donor in good health.

The rearrangement joins TRBV5-1 to TRBJ1-1; no firm D call. The V gene's germline CDR1 is SGHRS and CDR2 YFSETQ. The CDR3 runs to 15 residues. V lost 0 bases and J 3 bases, leaving 12 bases between the germline ends. CDR3 residues: CASSLASMGDTEAFF. The CDR3 region has the DNA TGCGCCAGCAGCTTGGCCTCTATGGGCGACACTGAAGCTTTCTTT. Drawing the rest from reference TRBV5-1 and TRBJ1-1, the complete variable domain is KAGVTQTPRYLIKTRGQQVTLSCSPISGHRSVSWYQQTPGQGLQFLFEYFSETQRNKGNFPGRFSGRQFSNSRSEMNVSTLELGDSALYLCASSLASMGDTEAFFGQGTRLTVV.

The chain combines TRBV19 with TRBJ2-1; 7 bases map to TRBD2. Germline trimming cut 1 base from V and 1 base from J; bases unmatched to any gene: 13. The length of the CDR3 is 19 residues. Germline-derived CDR1 and CDR2 are LNHDA and SQIVND (reference sequence). CDR3 in amino acids: CASSIVILERLASYNEQFF. CDR3 bases: TGTGCCAGTAGTATAGTAATTCTTGAGCGACTAGCATCCTACAATGAGCAGTTCTTC. Supplemented by reference TRBV19 and TRBJ2-1, the full variable domain reads DGGITQSPKYLFRKEGQNVTLSCEQNLNHDAMYWYRQDPGQGLRLIYYSQIVNDFQKGDIAEGYSVSREKKESFPLTVTSAQKNPTAFYLCASSIVILERLASYNEQFFGPGTRLTVL.

This clonotype appeared a single time. The chain carries TRBV6-1 and TRBJ2-7; D not resolved. Trimming took off 6 bases at V and 5 bases at J, with 11 bases between the two ends. There are 12 residues in the CDR3. Germline-derived CDR1 and CDR2 are MNHNS and SASEGT. CDR3 bases: TGTGCCAGCAGCAGACCGTATAACGAGCAGTACTTC. Amino acids: CASSRPYNEQYF.

This chain connects TRBV10-3 to TRBJ2-3, with TRBD2 identical over 7 bases. The junction had 8 bases not matched to a gene; V was cut back by 2 bases and J by 6 bases. The CDR3 spans 15 residues. The germline gives CDR1 ENHRY, CDR2 SYGVKD. The chain's CDR3 is CAISEAGEGVDTQYF. CDR3 DNA: TGTGCCATCAGTGAGGCGGGAGAAGGAGTTGATACGCAGTATTTT.

V usage is TRBV6-5 and J usage is TRBJ1-2; 10 bases are shared with TRBD1. The CDR3 sequence is 13 residues long. With V trimmed by 4 bases and J by 8 bases, 4 bases remained unmatched. Per germline, CDR1 MNHEY and CDR2 SVGAGI. The CDR3 DNA is TGTGCCAGCAGTTTGGGGACAGGGGACGGCTACACCTTC. This gives the protein CASSLGTGDGYTF.

This CDR3 reads CSVGFGTGVYEQYF. In nucleotides, the CDR3 is TGCAGCGTTGGTTTCGGGACAGGGGTTTACGAGCAGTACTTC. This rearrangement joins TRBV29-1 to TRBJ2-7; 10 bases align to TRBD1. CDR3 length: 14 residues. V trimming: 4 bases; J trimming: 4 bases; junction bases outside the gene matches: 7. CDR1 is SQVTM and CDR2 is ANQGSEA in the germline V gene.

This clonotype was observed a handful of times. V is TRBV4-1 and J is TRBJ1-6; 9 bases agree with TRBD1. V was pared by 4 bases and J by 5 bases, with 3 bases of the junction left unmatched. Germline assignment: CDR1 MGHRA and CDR2 YSYEKL. This CDR3 is 15 amino acids long. The CDR3 loop reads CASSPWTGDNSPLHF. CDR3 DNA sequence: TGCGCCAGCAGCCCGTGGACAGGGGATAATTCACCCCTCCACTTT.

This clonotype was found a few times. This chain uses TRBV19 with TRBJ2-7, with 8 bases aligning to TRBD1. J gave up 10 bases and V 5 bases, and 10 bases lay outside the gene matches. Germline CDR1 is LNHDA and CDR2 is SQIVND (reference sequence). The CDR3 extends over 13 amino acids. DNA of the CDR3: TGTGCCAGTAGTGCCGAGGACAGGGCGCCACAGTACTTC. It specifies CASSAEDRAPQYF.

This clonotype was counted ten times or more. V and J are TRBV7-8 and TRBJ1-5; D is unresolved. This CDR3 is 14 amino acids long. The germline V and J ends were trimmed by 2 bases and 1 base, with 6 bases remaining between them. CDR1 and CDR2 (germline): SGHVS, FQNEAQ. The CDR3, as DNA: TGTGCCAGCAGCTTAATGGACAGCAATCAGCCCCAGCATTTT. Encoded protein: CASSLMDSNQPQHF.

This clonotype was recorded at least ten times. This rearrangement joins TRBV24-1 to TRBJ2-1; D may be TRBD1 (6 bases). The germline V gene has CDR1 KGHDR and CDR2 SFDVKD. V was clipped by 1 base and J by 3 bases, with 12 bases between them. The CDR3 contains 16 residues. The CDR3, as DNA: TGTGCCACCAGTGATTTTGACAGGTTGAACTACAATGAGCAGTTCTTC. Translating it yields CATSDFDRLNYNEQFF.

A few counts support this clonotype. The genes are TRBV7-9 and TRBJ1-5, with D unresolved. Germline CDR1 is SEHNR and CDR2 is FQNEAQ (reference sequence). This CDR3 is 12 amino acids long. V was clipped by 6 bases and J by 7 bases, with 10 bases between them. CDR3 protein: CASSSKDQPQHF. The CDR3 coding sequence is TGTGCCAGCAGTTCCAAGGACCAGCCCCAGCATTTT.

This clonotype was seen a handful of times. The chain carries TRBV7-9 and TRBJ1-1, with D uncertain. Germline V gives CDR1 SEHNR, CDR2 FQNEAQ (reference sequence). The germline V and J ends were trimmed by 5 bases and 6 bases, with 13 bases remaining between them. This CDR3 contains 13 residues. The CDR3 DNA follows: TGTGCCAGCAGCCCTGCGTTGTACCCTGAAGCTTTCTTT. Its protein is CASSPALYPEAFF.

This clonotype was recorded at least ten times. The chain uses TRBV6-2 or TRBV6-3 and TRBJ2-3, with D perhaps assigned TRBD1 or TRBD2 (5 bases each). The CDR3 runs to 15 residues. Trimming removed 2 bases from V and 5 bases from J, with 14 bases in between. Germline lookup yields CDR1 MNHEY and CDR2 SVGEGT. CDR3 amino acids: CASSYGQGEIDTQYF. CDR3 sequence (DNA): TGTGCCAGCAGTTACGGCCAGGGAGAAATAGATACGCAGTATTTT.

This clonotype was found a few times. V usage is TRBV29-1 and J usage is TRBJ1-1, with D unresolved. Germline V CDR1 and CDR2: SQVTM, ANQGSEA. CDR3 length: 12 amino acids. The V and J ends lost 4 bases and 3 bases respectively, with 9 bases between them. The CDR3 region is CSVGVPDTEAFF. The CDR3 DNA reads as TGCAGCGTTGGTGTCCCGGACACTGAAGCTTTCTTT.

In this sample, this clonotype turned up many times. V is TRBV6-5 and J is TRBJ1-1, with 7 positions matching TRBD1. This CDR3 has 12 residues. The V gene end was trimmed by 6 bases and the J gene end by 8 bases; junction bases not matched to a gene: 6. In germline, CDR1 is MNHEY, CDR2 SVGAGI. The CDR3 DNA follows: TGTGCCAGCAGCCCAGGGGGTTGGGAAGCTTTCTTT. Its protein is CASSPGGWEAFF.

This clonotype showed up just a few times. The CDR3 spells CASSVQGADEKLFF. Written as DNA, the CDR3 is TGTGCCAGCAGCGTACAGGGGGCGGATGAAAAACTGTTTTTT. V is TRBV9 and J is TRBJ1-4, with 8 positions matching TRBD1. Per the germline V gene, CDR1 is SGDLS and CDR2 is YYNGEE. The CDR3 is 14 amino acids. V shed 1 base and J 6 bases; nucleotides not matched to a gene: 2. Looking up the rest from reference TRBV9 and TRBJ1-4 gives the full variable domain: DSGVTQTPKHLITATGQRVTLRCSPRSGDLSVYWYQQSLDQGLQFLIQYYNGEERAKGNILERFSAQQFPDLHSELNLSSLELGDSALYFCASSVQGADEKLFFGSGTQLSVL.

In the case of this clonotype: A clone one base away is much larger, so this may be a read error. The CDR3 region has the DNA TGTGGCAGCTCACCCCCAGGGCCTCCTGGGGCCAACGTCCTGACTTTC. Its protein is CGSSPPGPPGANVLTF. The rearrangement uses TRBV18 and TRBJ2-6; perhaps TRBD1 as D (5 bases). Per the germline V gene, CDR1 is KGHSH and CDR2 is LQKENI. This CDR3 region has 16 residues.

This clonotype was picked up a small number of times. The rearrangement links TRBV19 to TRBJ2-7; D remains unclear. CDR3 length: 13 amino acids. Deletions cut 5 bases from V and 2 bases from J, with 10 bases between. CDR1 is LNHDA and CDR2 is SQIVND in the germline V gene (reference sequence). Here the CDR3 reads CASSAGLPYEQYF. The CDR3 DNA reads as TGTGCCAGTAGTGCAGGTCTCCCCTACGAGCAGTACTTC.

CDR3 sequence: CASSPPRASSYEQYF. CDR3 bases: TGTGCCAGCAGCCCCCCCCGGGCTAGCTCGTACGAGCAGTACTTC. The chain carries TRBV7-9 and TRBJ2-7, with D tentatively TRBD2 (5 bases). The CDR3 spans 15 residues. V was clipped by 5 bases and J by 4 bases, with 18 bases between them. CDR1 and CDR2 (germline): SEHNR, FQNEAQ (reference sequence).

This clonotype came up a few times. The chain recombines TRBV6-5 with TRBJ1-1; possibly TRBD1 for D (6 bases). V gave up 6 bases and J gave up 1 base, with 18 bases separating them. This CDR3 is 16 amino acids long. In germline, CDR1 is MNHEY, CDR2 SVGAGI. CDR3 in amino acids: CASRSHQGYRNTEAFF. The CDR3 nucleotides are TGTGCCAGCAGATCGCATCAGGGGTACAGGAACACTGAAGCTTTCTTT.

This clonotype is termed large. This sequence joins TRBV7-8 and TRBJ1-6; D is unresolved. The CDR3 has 17 residues. Germline V gene sequence: CDR1 SGHVS, CDR2 FQNEAQ. Trimming left V 1 base short and J 0 bases short, with 10 bases between. The CDR3 DNA sequence: TGTGCCAGCAGCTTAGGACGGGCGATCTCCTATAATTCACCCCTCCACTTT. Translation: CASSLGRAISYNSPLHF.

At least ten counts were recorded for this clonotype. This chain uses TRBV4-3 with TRBJ1-2; unclear D gene. Trimming removed 1 base at V and 4 bases at J, with 19 bases between. CDR1 is LGHNA and CDR2 is YSLEER in the germline V gene. This CDR3 spans 17 amino acids. As DNA, the CDR3 is TGCGCCAGCAGCCAAGTATCGGGCCTCTCAGACACCTATGGCTACACCTTC. This translates into CASSQVSGLSDTYGYTF.

This clonotype was observed many times. The chain employs TRBV29-1 and TRBJ2-1, with TRBD2 matching over 7 bases. The length of the CDR3 is 15 residues. Germline loops: CDR1 SQVTM, CDR2 ANQGSEA. Losses at the gene ends were 2 bases for V and 3 bases for J; bases not matched to a gene: 7. In DNA, the CDR3 is TGCAGCGTTGAAAAATCGTGGGGGGGCTACAATGAGCAGTTCTTC. This encodes CSVEKSWGGYNEQFF.